This record looks at one T cell receptor beta chain sequence and its context. CDR3 size: 14 residues. Germline V CDR1 and CDR2: SQVTM, ANQGSEA. The sample originates from a study of T cells expressing NK-cell markers. For the study at large: Among eight sequenced donors, seven carried HCMV seropositivity while one was seronegative.

Reanalyzing the 5' RACE reads, TCRdb keeps one entry per CDR3 protein, without DNA. In all, the sample yields about 260,000 distinct CDR3 sequences. The chain combines TRBV29-1 with TRBJ1-1. The TCR was taken from a man aged 18 to 30 in good health. Source material: blood T cells: a sorted CD56 or NKG2C T cell subset, CD4+ or CD8+ T cells, or bulk PBMC T cells (not recorded which). The chain's CDR3 is CSVARLDMNTEAFF.